The source of this T cell receptor (beta chain) is a study of blood T cell repertoires in COVID-19. On the study more broadly: Specimens from acute and convalescent COVID-19 originated in the United States, Italy and Spain. Sample material is recorded as cDNA or gDNA derived from T cells, B-cell-depleted T cells, or PBMCs.

Method: immunoSEQ multiplex PCR; TCRdb's copy keeps in-frame clones and lacks some. The table has more than 45,000 clones, roughly nine tenths seen once; the top ten hold roughly 10%. Germline V gives CDR1 SGHAT, CDR2 FQNNGV. This CDR3 comprises 17 residues. V lost 5 bases, J lost 3 bases, and 15 bases stayed unmatched. This TCR derives from a human donor in a cohort sampled during active COVID-19. The V and J genes are TRBV11-2 and TRBJ2-7; 8 nucleotides match TRBD1. The sequencing input was peripheral blood. The CDR3 region is CASSQSGGQGGFYEQYF. The CDR3 bases are TGTGCCAGCAGCCAGTCAGGGGGCCAGGGGGGCTTCTACGAGCAGTACTTC.